A selection of T cell receptor beta chains follows, all from one sample in a study of T cell responses to AZD1222 COVID-19 vaccine. This table comes from immunoSEQ multiplex PCR, and its TCRdb copy is limited to in-frame clones, with some not included. The sample has around 130,000 clones; nearly 95% are singletons. The sequences come from peripheral blood, collected on day 0 of AZD1222 vaccination. These receptors all come from an adult in good health. The CDR3 runs from the conserved cysteine through the conserved F or W. D genes are given only for firm matches.

J gene: TRBJ2-1; D gene: NA; V gene: TRBV27; CDR3 protein: CASSFGLYNEQFF
J gene: TRBJ1-1; D gene: NA; V gene: TRBV2; CDR3 protein: CASSPLFLTGNTEAFF
J gene: TRBJ1-2; D gene: NA; V gene: TRBV6-5; CDR3 protein: CASRLGQSNYGYTF
J gene: TRBJ2-4; D gene: NA; V gene: TRBV3-1/TRBV3-2; CDR3 protein: CASSQGLSQHAEKYF
J gene: TRBJ1-6; D gene: TRBD1; V gene: TRBV5-1; CDR3 protein: CASSIKGQGIGSPLHF
J gene: TRBJ1-4; D gene: TRBD1; V gene: TRBV10-3; CDR3 protein: CAIRDREEEKLFF
J gene: TRBJ2-7; D gene: NA; V gene: TRBV5-4; CDR3 protein: CASSLGTGSAAYEQYF
J gene: TRBJ1-2; D gene: NA; V gene: TRBV4-3; CDR3 protein: CASSQSGDGYTF
J gene: TRBJ2-7; D gene: NA; V gene: TRBV9; CDR3 protein: CASSVAGDGVIYEQYF
J gene: TRBJ2-1; D gene: NA; V gene: TRBV5-1; CDR3 protein: CASSLAGVNEQFF